This T cell receptor (beta chain) was recorded in a study of cytomegalovirus exposure and HLA in healthy donors. Findings of the study overall: Sequencing artifact likely explains a cluster of highly shared sequence variants.

A word on this clone: What it recognizes is unknown.

This CDR3 has 16 amino acids. Germline V gene lookup returns CDR1 KGHSH and CDR2 LQKENI. The V gene lost 0 bases and the J gene lost 0 bases, with 10 bases spanning the gap. The PCR employed 60 Vbeta primers together with 13 Jbeta primers. This table comes from immunoSEQ multiplex PCR, and its TCRdb copy is limited to in-frame clones, with some not included. This table holds hundreds of thousands of clones, 80% to 90% found once. The TCR originated in a woman between 18 and 29 years old in good health and CMV-seronegative. The gene calls are TRBV18 and TRBJ2-3; possibly TRBD2 for D (6 bases). Sequencing was performed on PBMCs. The CDR3 spells CASSPPSGFSTDTQYF. In nucleotides, the CDR3 is TGTGCCAGCTCACCACCTAGCGGATTTAGCACAGATACGCAGTATTTT.